The present entry profiles one TCR beta chain with its context. Antigen specificity is unknown. At one of its ends the junction is not consistent with the germline gene, which may arise from a read error. The CDR3 extends over 15 amino acids. CDR1 and CDR2 from the germline V gene are MNHEY and SMNVEV (reference sequence). This sample stems from a study of cytotoxic CD8 clonotypes in ibrutinib-treated CLL. Study at large: The subjects consisted of 11 to 12 relapsed/refractory and fewer than 16 treatment-naive individuals, with 17 to 18 IGHV unmutated.

Using immunoSEQ multiplex PCR, the repertoire was profiled, and TCRdb retains in-frame clones only, with some absent. The sample carries roughly 150,000 clones, 70% to 85% recorded once. The study's findings and limits: At the start, clonality exceeded age-matched healthy donors and followed circulating CD8+ T-cell counts.

The input for sequencing was PBMCs, taken after 12 months of ibrutinib treatment. The TCR originated in a human donor with chronic lymphocytic leukemia. This sequence joins TRBV27 and TRBJ1-2; D might be TRBD1 (5 bases). CDR3 in DNA: TGTGCCAGCAGTTTACAGGGTCATTCTAATTATGGCTACACCTTC. It codes for CASSLQGHSNYGYTF.